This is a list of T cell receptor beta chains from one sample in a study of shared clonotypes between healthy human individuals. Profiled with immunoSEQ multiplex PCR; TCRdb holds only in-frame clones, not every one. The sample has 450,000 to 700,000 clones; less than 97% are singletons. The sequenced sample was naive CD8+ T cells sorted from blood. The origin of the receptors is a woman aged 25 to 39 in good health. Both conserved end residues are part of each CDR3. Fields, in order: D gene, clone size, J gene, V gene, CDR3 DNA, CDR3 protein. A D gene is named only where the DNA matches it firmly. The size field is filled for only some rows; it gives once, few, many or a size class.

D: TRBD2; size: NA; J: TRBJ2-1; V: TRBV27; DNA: TGTGCCAGCAGTTTCGGGACTAGCGGGAGGAATGAGCAGTTCTTC; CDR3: CASSFGTSGRNEQFF
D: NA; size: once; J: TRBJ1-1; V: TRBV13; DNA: TGTGCCAGCACCACTGGGGGGGCCTGGACTGAAGCTTTCTTT; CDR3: CASTTGGAWTEAFF
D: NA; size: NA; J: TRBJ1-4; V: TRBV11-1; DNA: TGTGCCAGCAGCTCAGGGTTTCATGAAAAACTGTTTTTT; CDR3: CASSSGFHEKLFF
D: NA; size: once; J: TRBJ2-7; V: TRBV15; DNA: TGTGCCACCAGCAGGGGACGGGAGCCTAAAGGCGAGCAGTACTTC; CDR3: CATSRGREPKGEQYF
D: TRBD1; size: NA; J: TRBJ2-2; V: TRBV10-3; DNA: TGTGCCATCGGACAGGGGACCGGGGAGCTGTTTTTT; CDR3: CAIGQGTGELFF
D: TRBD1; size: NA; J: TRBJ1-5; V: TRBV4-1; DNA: TGCGCCAGCAGCCAGGGGACAGGGGTATTGCATCCCCAGCATTTT; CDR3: CASSQGTGVLHPQHF
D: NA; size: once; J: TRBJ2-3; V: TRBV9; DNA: TGTGCCAGCAGCGTAGAGGGCGGAGGGGGAGATACGCAGTATTTT; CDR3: CASSVEGGGGDTQYF
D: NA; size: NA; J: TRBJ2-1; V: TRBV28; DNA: TGTGCCAGCAGTTTCTGGTCAAGCCTGGAGCAGTTCTTC; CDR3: CASSFWSSLEQFF
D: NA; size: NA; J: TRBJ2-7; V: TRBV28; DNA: TGTGCCAGCAGTCCCAACTATAACACCTACGAGCAGTACTTC; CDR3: CASSPNYNTYEQYF
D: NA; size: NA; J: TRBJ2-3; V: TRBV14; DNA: TGTGCCAGCAGCCAAATCGGCGTGGACGGGCACACAGATACGCAGTATTTT; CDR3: CASSQIGVDGHTDTQYF
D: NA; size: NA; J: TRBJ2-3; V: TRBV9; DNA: TGTGCCAGCAGCGTAGCGGGCACAGATACGCAGTATTTT; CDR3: CASSVAGTDTQYF
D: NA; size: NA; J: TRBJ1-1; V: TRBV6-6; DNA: TGTGCCAGCAGTCCGACGGGGCGTGCGGCTTTCTTT; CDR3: CASSPTGRAAFF
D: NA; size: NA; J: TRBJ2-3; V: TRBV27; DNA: TGTGCCAGCAGTTTTTTCGGGTCGGCGGATACGCAGTATTTT; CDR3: CASSFFGSADTQYF
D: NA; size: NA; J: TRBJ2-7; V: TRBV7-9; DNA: TGTGCCAGCAGCGGGCCCTGGTCCCCCTACGAGCAGTACTTC; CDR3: CASSGPWSPYEQYF
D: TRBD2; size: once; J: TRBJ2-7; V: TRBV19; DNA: TGTGCCAGTAGTAGCGGGCCGGGACTAGCGGGATACGAGCAGTACTTC; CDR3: CASSSGPGLAGYEQYF
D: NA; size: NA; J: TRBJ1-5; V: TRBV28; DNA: TGTGCCAGCAGTTTCCTGTCTAGCAATCAGCCCCAGCATTTT; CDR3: CASSFLSSNQPQHF
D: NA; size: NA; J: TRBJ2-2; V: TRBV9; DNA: TGTGCCAGCAGCAGAAGCGGAGGGGAAACCGGGGAGCTGTTTTTT; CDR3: CASSRSGGETGELFF
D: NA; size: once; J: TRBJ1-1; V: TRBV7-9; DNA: TGTGCCAGCATTCTAGGTCCGGGGATCCAAGCTTTCTTT; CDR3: CASILGPGIQAFF
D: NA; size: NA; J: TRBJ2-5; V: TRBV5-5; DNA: TGTGCCAGCAGCTCCAACCAAGAGACCCAGTACTTC; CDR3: CASSSNQETQYF
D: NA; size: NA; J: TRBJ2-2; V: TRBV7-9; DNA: TGCGCCAGCAGCTTCCCGCGCCTAGCCTCCAGGGAGCTGTTTTTT; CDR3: CASSFPRLASRELFF
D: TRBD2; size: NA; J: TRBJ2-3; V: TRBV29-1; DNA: TGCAGCGTTGTGGGGACTAGCGGGGACTTCACAGATACGCAGTATTTT; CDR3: CSVVGTSGDFTDTQYF
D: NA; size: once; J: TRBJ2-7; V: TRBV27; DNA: TGTGCCAGCAGTCCCCCGAGACTACCCTACGAGCAGTACTTC; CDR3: CASSPPRLPYEQYF
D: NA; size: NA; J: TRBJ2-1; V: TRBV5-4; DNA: TGTGCCAGCAGCTTGGGTGGACATGAGCAGTTCTTC; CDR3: CASSLGGHEQFF
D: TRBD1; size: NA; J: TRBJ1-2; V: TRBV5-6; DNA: TGTGCCAGCAGCTTCCGACAGGGGTTGGGATTGCTTGATGCCTATGGCTACACCTTC; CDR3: CASSFRQGLGLLDAYGYTF
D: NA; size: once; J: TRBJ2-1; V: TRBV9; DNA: TGTGCCAGCAGCGATACGGACGGGCCCTACAATGAGCAGTTCTTC; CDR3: CASSDTDGPYNEQFF
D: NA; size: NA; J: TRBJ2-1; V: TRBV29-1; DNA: TGCAGCGTGATGGGGCAGGGCAAGGAGCAGTTCTTC; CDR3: CSVMGQGKEQFF
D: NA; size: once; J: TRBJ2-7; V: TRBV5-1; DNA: TGCGCCAGCAGCTTGGCCCCGGAGGTGGCCTACGAGCAGTACTTC; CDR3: CASSLAPEVAYEQYF
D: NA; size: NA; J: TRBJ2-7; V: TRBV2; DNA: TGTGCCAGCAGTGACAGGGGTCCCGGCCACTCCTACGAGCAGTACTTC; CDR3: CASSDRGPGHSYEQYF
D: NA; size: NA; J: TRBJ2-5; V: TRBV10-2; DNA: TGCGCCAGCAGTGGGGACTCGGAGACCCAGTACTTC; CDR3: CASSGDSETQYF
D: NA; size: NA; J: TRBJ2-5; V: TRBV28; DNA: TGTGCCAGCAGCAGACAGGACGGGGAGACCCAGTACTTC; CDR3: CASSRQDGETQYF
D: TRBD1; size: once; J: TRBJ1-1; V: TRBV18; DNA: TGTGCCAGCTCACCATCGCAATACGCCGGGACAGGGGTCCCTGAAGCTTTCTTT; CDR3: CASSPSQYAGTGVPEAFF
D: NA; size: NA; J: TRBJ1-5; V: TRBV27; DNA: TGTGCCAGCTCTCCCCAGGGTTGGGTGCAGCCCCAGCATTTT; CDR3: CASSPQGWVQPQHF
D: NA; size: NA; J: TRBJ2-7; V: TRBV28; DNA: TGTGCCAGCAGTTTGGGACGTAGGAGCTCCTACGAGCAGTACTTC; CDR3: CASSLGRRSSYEQYF
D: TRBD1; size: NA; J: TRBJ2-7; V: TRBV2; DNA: TGTGCCAGCATTCCCGGGACAGGGTCGTACGAGCAGTACTTC; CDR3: CASIPGTGSYEQYF
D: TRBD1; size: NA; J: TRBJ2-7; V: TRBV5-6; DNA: TGTGCCAGCAGCTGGGACAGGGGGATGGTCGAGCAGTACTTC; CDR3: CASSWDRGMVEQYF
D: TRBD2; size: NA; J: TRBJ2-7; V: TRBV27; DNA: TGTGCCAGCAGTGGTAGCGGGAGCTCCTACGAGCAGTACTTC; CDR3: CASSGSGSSYEQYF
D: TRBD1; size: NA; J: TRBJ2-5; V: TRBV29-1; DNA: TGCAGCGTAGTGACAGGGGAGGAGACCCAGTACTTC; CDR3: CSVVTGEETQYF
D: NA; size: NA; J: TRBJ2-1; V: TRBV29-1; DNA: TGCAGCGTTGAATATAGATACAATGAGCAGTTCTTC; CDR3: CSVEYRYNEQFF
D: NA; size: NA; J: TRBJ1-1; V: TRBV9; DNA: TGTGCCAGCAGCGTAGCCTGGGGATCCACTGAAGCTTTCTTT; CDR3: CASSVAWGSTEAFF
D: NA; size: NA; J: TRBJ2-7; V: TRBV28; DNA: TGTGCCAGCAGGCTGTCCTACGAGCAGTACTTC; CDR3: CASRLSYEQYF
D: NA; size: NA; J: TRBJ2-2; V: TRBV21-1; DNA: TGTGCCAGCAGCAAAGGGGGATTCGGGGAGCTGTTTTTT; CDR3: CASSKGGFGELFF
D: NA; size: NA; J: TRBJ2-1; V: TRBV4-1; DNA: TGCGCCAGCAGCCAAGGGGCCTGGGAGCAGTTCTTC; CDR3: CASSQGAWEQFF
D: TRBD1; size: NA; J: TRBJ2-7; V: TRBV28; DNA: TGTGCCAGTACGCACGGGACAGGTTACGAGCAGTACTTC; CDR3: CASTHGTGYEQYF
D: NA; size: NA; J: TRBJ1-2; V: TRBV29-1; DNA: TGCAGTCTAAGCCCCCGGGACAATATGGACTACACCTTC; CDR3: CSLSPRDNMDYTF
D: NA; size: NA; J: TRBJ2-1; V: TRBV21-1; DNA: TGTGCCAGCAGCATGATACTAGCGGGAGTATACAATGAGCAGTTCTTC; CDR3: CASSMILAGVYNEQFF
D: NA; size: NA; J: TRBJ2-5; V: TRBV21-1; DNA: TGTGCCAGCCCCACCGGCGGAGGAGCCCAAGTAGAGACCCAGTACTTC; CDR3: CASPTGGGAQVETQYF
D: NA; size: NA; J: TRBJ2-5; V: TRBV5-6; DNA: TGTGCCAGTAGTGGAGGTGGGGTCGGAGAGACCCAGTACTTC; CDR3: CASSGGGVGETQYF
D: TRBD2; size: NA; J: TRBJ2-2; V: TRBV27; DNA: TGTGCCAGCAGTAGCGGGACCGTGAACACCGGGGAGCTGTTTTTT; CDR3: CASSSGTVNTGELFF
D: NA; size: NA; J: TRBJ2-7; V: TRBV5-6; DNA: TGTGCCAGCAGCTTCTCCTACGAGCAGTACTTC; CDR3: CASSFSYEQYF
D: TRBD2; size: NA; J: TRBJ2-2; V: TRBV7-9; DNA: TGTGCCAGCAGCTCAGGACTAGCGGAGGTCGGGGAGCTGTTTTTT; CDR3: CASSSGLAEVGELFF